This TCR beta chain comes out of a study of T cell responses to AZD1222 COVID-19 vaccine. Repertoires were generated with immunoSEQ multiplex PCR, while TCRdb's copy carries only in-frame clones and drops some. The sample has 90,000 or so clones, about 90% seen once. The CDR3 is 17 amino acids. Germline lookup yields CDR1 LNHDA and CDR2 SQIVND (reference sequence). Unmatched junction bases numbered 13, after V lost 3 bases and J lost 3 bases. Notes on the study in general: Baseline seropositives among AZD1222 recipients totaled only five to seven. Reports indicate that nearly half of spike-specific TCRs are directed at unmutated variant regions. Donors skewed white British and female; clonal diversity was possibly underestimated. Dominant at 160-218 and 743-854, vaccine-associated CD4 TCRs also spanned spike.

A remark on this clone: The target antigen is unknown.

Sequencing used peripheral blood, obtained on day 0 of AZD1222 vaccination. This chain links TRBV19 with TRBJ1-1; 7 bases line up with TRBD1. The clonotype comes from an adult in good health. In DNA, the CDR3 is TGTGCCAGTAGTATCCCAACCTCAGGGGGACTAGACACTGAAGCTTTCTTT. Protein sequence: CASSIPTSGGLDTEAFF.